The clone carrying this T cell receptor (beta chain) has a count of ten or more. These data originate in a study of human T cells and chemical hapten exposure. The CDR3 runs to 16 residues. With V trimmed by 4 bases and J by 4 bases, 11 bases remained unmatched. Germline CDR1 LGHNA, CDR2 YNFKEQ. Noted time point: pre-sensitization, week 0. Treatment described: therapeutic diphenylcyclopropenone sensitization with weekly scalp DPC. MiXCR, run by TCRdb on the RACE reads, gives a single entry per CDR3 protein. The sample comprises 300,000 to 450,000 distinct CDR3 sequences, 4.5% to 5.5% of which are singletons, and less than 9% rests with the top ten.

V and J are TRBV4-2 and TRBJ1-1; the match to TRBD1 covers 8 bases. This sample comprised whole blood, obtained in connection with sensitization to the hapten diphenylcyclopropenone (DPC). The sequence was collected from a woman aged 18-29 years with alopecia areata. Some clones in this sample may be carry-over from other donors' samples. The CDR3 nucleotides read TGTGCCAGCAGCCCAAGGAGGGGACAGGCGGTCACTGAAGCTTTCTTT. This sequence encodes CASSPRRGQAVTEAFF.